This entry is about one T cell receptor beta chain. Its antigen is undetermined. These data belong to a study of response to subunit inactivated influenza vaccine. CDR3 length: 16 amino acids. The V and J ends lost 3 bases and 0 bases, in that order; junction bases with no gene match: 8. Germline V CDR1 and CDR2: MGHDK, SYGVNS. From the RT-PCR reads, TCRdb called clonotypes with MiXCR, one entry per CDR3 protein. The table has 650,000 to 800,000 distinct CDR3 sequences, approximately 15% seen once. Study findings and constraints: A suggestion made by the authors is that each seasonal influenza vaccination recruits few new T cells.

The chain links TRBV25-1 to TRBJ2-7, with TRBD2 matching over 7 bases. The TCR originated in a man over 45 who received an inactivated influenza vaccine. Sequenced material: PBMCs from blood, taken less than 15 days before vaccination. The CDR3 nucleotides are TGTGCCAGCAGTGATTCATGGCGGGGGAGCTCCTACGAGCAGTACTTC. This sequence encodes CASSDSWRGSSYEQYF.